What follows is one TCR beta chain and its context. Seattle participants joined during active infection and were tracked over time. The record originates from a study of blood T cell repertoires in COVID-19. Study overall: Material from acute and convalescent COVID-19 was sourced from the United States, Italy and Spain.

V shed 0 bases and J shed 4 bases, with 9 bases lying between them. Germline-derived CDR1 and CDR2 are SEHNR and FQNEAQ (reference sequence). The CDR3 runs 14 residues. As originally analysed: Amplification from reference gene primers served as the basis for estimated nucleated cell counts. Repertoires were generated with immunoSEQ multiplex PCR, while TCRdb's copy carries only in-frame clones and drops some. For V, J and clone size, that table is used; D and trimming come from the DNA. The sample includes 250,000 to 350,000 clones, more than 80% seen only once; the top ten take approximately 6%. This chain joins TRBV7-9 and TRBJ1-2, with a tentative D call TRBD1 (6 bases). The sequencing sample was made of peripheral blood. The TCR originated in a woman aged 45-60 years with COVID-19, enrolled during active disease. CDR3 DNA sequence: TGTGCCAGCAGCTTAGCGCTAGGGGGCTATGGCTACACCTTC. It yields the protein CASSLALGGYGYTF. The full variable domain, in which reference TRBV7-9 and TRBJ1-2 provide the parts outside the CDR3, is DTGVSQNPRHKITKRGQNVTFRCDPISEHNRLYWYRQTLGQGPEFLTYFQNEAQLEKSRLLSDRFSAERPKGSFSTLEIQRTEQGDSAMYLCASSLALGGYGYTFGSGTRLTVV.